This T cell receptor beta chain was found in a study of cytomegalovirus exposure and HLA in healthy donors. Broader study findings: That first-cohort TCR clusters tended to co-occur in the approximately 110 validation repertoires was found in a later analysis. Overall, about 160 TCR beta chains were annotated as cytomegalovirus-associated. The classifier, whose performance was assessed in both the original and validation cohorts, reportedly diagnosed cytomegalovirus status with high specificity and sensitivity.

Sequenced by immunoSEQ multiplex PCR; TCRdb stores in-frame clones only, minus some. Among 250,000 to 300,000 clones listed, roughly 85% were seen once. Germline CDR1 is GTSNPN and CDR2 is SVGIG (reference sequence). This CDR3 has 12 residues. Trimming took 1 base from V and 5 from J, leaving 6 bases between them. As regards this clone: Its antigen is still unknown.

The sequence derives from a woman younger than 30 in good health and CMV-seronegative. Sequencing input: PBMCs. The chain joins TRBV30 to TRBJ1-5; D call uncertain. CDR3 DNA: TGTGCCTGGAGTGCCTCTTATCAGCCCCAGCATTTT. Residues: CAWSASYQPQHF.